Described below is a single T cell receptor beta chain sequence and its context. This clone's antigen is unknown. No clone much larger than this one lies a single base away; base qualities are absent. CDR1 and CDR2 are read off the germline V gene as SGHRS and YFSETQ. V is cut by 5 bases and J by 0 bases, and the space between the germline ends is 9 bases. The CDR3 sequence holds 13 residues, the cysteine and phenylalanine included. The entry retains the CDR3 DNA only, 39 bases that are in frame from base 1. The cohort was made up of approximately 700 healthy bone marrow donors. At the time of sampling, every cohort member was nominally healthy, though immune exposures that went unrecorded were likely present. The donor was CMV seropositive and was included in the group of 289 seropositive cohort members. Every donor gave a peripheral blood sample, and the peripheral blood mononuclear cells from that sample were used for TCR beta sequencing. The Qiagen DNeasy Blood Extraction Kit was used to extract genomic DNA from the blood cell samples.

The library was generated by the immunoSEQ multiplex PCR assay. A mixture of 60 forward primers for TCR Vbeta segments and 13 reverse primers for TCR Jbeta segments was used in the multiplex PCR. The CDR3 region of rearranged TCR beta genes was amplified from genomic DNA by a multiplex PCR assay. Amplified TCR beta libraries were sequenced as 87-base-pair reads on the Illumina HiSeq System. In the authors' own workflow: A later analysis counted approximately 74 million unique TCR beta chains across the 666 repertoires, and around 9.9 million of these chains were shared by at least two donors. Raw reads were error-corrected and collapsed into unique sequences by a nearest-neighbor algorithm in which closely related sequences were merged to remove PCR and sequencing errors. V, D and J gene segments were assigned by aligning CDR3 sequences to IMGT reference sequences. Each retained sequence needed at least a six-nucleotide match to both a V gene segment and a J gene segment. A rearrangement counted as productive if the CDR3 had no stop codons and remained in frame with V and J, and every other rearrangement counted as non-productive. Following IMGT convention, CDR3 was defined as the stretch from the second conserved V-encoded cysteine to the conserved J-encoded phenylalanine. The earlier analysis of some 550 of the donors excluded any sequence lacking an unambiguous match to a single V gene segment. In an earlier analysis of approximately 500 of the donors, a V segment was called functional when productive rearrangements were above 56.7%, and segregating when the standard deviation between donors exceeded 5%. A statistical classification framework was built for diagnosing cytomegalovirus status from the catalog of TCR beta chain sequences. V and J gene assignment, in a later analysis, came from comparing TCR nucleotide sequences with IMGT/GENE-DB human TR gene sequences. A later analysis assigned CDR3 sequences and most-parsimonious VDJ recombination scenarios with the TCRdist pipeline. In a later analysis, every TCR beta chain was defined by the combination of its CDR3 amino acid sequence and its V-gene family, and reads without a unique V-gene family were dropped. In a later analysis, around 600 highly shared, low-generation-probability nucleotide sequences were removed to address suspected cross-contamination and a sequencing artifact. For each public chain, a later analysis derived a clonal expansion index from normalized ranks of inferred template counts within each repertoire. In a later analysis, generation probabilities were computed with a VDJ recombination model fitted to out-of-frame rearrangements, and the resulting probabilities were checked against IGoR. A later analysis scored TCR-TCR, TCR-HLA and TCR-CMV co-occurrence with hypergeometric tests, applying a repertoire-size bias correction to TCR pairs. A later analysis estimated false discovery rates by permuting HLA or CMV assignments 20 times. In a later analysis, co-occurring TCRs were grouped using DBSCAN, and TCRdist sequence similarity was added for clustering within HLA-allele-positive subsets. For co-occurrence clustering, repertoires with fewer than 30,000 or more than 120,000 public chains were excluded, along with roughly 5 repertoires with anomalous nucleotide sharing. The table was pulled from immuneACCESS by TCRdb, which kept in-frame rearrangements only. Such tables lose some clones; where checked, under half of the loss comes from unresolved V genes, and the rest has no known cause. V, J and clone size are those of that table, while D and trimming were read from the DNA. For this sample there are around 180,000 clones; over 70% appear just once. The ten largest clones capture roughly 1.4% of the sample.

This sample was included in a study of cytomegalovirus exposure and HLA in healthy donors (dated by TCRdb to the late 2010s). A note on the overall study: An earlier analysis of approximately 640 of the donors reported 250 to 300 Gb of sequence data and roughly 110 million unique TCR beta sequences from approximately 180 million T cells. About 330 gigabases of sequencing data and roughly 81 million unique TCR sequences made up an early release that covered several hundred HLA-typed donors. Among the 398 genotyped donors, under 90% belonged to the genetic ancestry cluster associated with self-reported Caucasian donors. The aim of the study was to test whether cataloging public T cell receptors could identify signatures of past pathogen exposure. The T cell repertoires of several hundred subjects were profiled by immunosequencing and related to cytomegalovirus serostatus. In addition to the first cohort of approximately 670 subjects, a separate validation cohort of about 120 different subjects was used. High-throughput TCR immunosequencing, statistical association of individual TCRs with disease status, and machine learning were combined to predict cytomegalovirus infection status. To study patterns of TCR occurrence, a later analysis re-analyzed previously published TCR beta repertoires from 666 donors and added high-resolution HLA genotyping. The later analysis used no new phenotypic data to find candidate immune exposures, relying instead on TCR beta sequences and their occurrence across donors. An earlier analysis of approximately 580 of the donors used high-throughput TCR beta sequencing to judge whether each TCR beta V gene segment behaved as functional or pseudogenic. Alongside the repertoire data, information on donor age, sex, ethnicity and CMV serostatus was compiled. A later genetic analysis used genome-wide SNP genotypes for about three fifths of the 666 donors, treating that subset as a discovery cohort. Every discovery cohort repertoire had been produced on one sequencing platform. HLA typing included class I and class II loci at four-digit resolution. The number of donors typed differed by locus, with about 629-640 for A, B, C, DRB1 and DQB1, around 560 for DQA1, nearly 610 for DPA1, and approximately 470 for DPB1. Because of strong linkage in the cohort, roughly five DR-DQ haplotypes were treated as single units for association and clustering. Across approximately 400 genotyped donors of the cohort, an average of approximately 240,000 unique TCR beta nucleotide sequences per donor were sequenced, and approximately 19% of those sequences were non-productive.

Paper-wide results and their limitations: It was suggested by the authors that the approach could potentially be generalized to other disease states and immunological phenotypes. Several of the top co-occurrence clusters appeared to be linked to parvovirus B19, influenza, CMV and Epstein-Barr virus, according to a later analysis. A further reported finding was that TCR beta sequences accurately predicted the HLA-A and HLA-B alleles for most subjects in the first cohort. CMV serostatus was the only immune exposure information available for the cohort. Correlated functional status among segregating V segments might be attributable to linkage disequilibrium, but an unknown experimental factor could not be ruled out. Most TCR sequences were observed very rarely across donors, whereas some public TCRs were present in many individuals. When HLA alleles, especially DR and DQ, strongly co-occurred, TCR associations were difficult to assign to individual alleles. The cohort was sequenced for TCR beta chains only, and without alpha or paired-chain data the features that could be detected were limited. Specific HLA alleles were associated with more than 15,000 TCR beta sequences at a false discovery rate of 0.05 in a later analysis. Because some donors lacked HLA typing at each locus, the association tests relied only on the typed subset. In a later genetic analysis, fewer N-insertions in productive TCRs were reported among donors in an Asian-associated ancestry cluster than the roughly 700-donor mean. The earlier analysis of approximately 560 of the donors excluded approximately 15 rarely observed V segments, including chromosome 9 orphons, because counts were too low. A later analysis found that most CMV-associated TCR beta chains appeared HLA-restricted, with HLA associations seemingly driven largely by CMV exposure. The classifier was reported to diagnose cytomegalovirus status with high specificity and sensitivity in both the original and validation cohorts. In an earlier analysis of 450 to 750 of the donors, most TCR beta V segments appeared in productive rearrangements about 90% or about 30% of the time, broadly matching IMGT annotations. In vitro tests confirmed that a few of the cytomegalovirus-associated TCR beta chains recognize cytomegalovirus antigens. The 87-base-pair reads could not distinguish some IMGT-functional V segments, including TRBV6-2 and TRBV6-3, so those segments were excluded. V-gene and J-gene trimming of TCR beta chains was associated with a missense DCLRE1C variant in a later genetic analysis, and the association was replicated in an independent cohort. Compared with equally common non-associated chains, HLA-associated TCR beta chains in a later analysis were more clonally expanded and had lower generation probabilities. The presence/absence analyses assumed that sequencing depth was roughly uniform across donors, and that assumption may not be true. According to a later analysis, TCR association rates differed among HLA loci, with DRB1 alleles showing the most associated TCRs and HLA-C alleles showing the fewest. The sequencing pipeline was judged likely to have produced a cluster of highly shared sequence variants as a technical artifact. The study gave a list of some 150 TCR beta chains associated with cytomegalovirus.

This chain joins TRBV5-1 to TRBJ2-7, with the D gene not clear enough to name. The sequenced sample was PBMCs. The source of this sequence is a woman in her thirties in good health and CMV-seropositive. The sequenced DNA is TGCGCCAGCAGTTCAGGCCTCTCCTACGAGCAGTACTTC. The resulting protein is CASSSGLSYEQYF.